The 32 T cell receptor beta chains below all came from one sample that was sequenced in a study of T cells in Graves' hyperthyroidism and ophthalmopathy. The investigators amplified TCR beta CDR3 regions from RNA transcripts. HTBI primers drove first-round RT-PCR of the TCR CDR3. TCRdb called the multiplex PCR reads again in MiXCR, with one record for every CDR3 protein. Of a few hundred thousand distinct CDR3 sequences in the sample, around a sixth were seen once. Sample: blood. The receptors stem from a woman younger than 30 with Graves' hyperthyroidism that later progressed to Graves' ophthalmopathy.

This clonotype was recorded at least ten times. This chain connects TRBV28 to TRBJ2-7, with 7 bases that match TRBD1. CDR1 and CDR2 (germline): MDHEN, SYDVKM. After removal of 4 bases from V and 3 bases from J, the junction contained 0 bases not matched to a gene. The CDR3 runs to 12 residues. CDR3 nucleotide sequence: TGTGCCAGCAGTTGGGACAGCTACGAGCAGTACTTC. Translating gives CASSWDSYEQYF.

This clonotype has ten or more counts. The chain couples TRBV5-1 to TRBJ2-1; 7 bases align to TRBD2. This CDR3 is built from 16 residues. In germline, CDR1 is SGHRS, CDR2 YFSETQ. V lost 2 bases to trimming and J lost 0 bases; unmatched junction nucleotides: 5. This chain's CDR3 is CASSLGRESSYNEQFF. The CDR3 nucleotides read TGCGCCAGCAGCTTAGGGCGGGAGAGCTCCTACAATGAGCAGTTCTTC.

This clonotype was seen a few times. Possible read error: a much larger clone is one base away. The chain carries TRBV3-1 and TRBJ2-1; no clear D gene. The V gene's germline CDR1 is LGHDT and CDR2 YNNKEL (reference sequence). Trimming left V 3 bases short and J 6 bases short, with 15 bases between. The CDR3 runs 15 residues. Here the CDR3 DNA reads TGTGCCAGCAGCCAGACACCAATACGAAGCAATGAGCAGTTCTTC. This gives the protein CASSQTPIRSNEQFF.

Remarks on this clonotype: A much larger clone differs from this one at a single base, so this may be a read error. The chain uses TRBV20-1 and TRBJ2-7; 13 positions agree with TRBD2. The CDR3 spans 19 residues. Germline V gene sequence: CDR1 DFQATT, CDR2 SNEGSKA (reference sequence). The CDR3 nucleotides read TGCAGTGCTAGAGATCCCTCACTAGCGGGAGGGCCCTCCTCGTACGAGCCGTACTTC. Amino acids: CSARDPSLAGGPSSYEPYF.

The chain recombines TRBV28 with TRBJ2-3; the match to TRBD1 covers 8 bases. This CDR3 comprises 15 residues. The V gene end was trimmed by 6 bases and the J gene end by 4 bases; junction bases not matched to a gene: 9. Germline CDR1 and CDR2: MDHEN and SYDVKM. CDR3: CASRTTGARPDTQYF. In nucleotides, the CDR3 is TGTGCCAGCAGGACGACAGGGGCCCGCCCAGATACGCAGTATTTT.

This clonotype has at least ten counts. The chain's CDR3 is CSASLVPEQFF. The CDR3 DNA is TGCAGTGCTAGTCTTGTGCCTGAGCAGTTCTTC. V usage is TRBV20-1 and J usage is TRBJ2-1; unclear D gene. The V end lost 3 bases, the J end lost 9 bases, and 9 bases lay between the germline ends. This CDR3 comprises 11 residues. Germline values: CDR1 DFQATT, CDR2 SNEGSKA (reference sequence).

The chain joins TRBV14 to TRBJ2-1; D might be TRBD1 or TRBD2, each matching 5 bases. Trimming stripped 0 bases from V and 4 bases from J, with 13 bases between. CDR1 is SGHDN, CDR2 FVKESK, per germline. The CDR3 loop spans 16 amino acids. This CDR3 is CASSQDRGTLYNEQFF. The CDR3 DNA sequence: TGTGCCAGCAGCCAAGACAGAGGGACCCTTTACAATGAGCAGTTCTTC. The variable domain in full, with the rest retrieved from reference TRBV14 and TRBJ2-1, is EAGVTQFPSHSVIEKGQTVTLRCDPISGHDNLYWYRRVMGKEIKFLLHFVKESKQDESGMPNNRFLAERTGGTYSTLKVQPAELEDSGVYFCASSQDRGTLYNEQFFGPGTRLTVL.

This clonotype occurred many times. The chain is built from TRBV5-1 and TRBJ1-1; no firm D call. The germline V gene has CDR1 SGHRS and CDR2 YFSETQ. With 3 bases removed from V and 1 base from J, the gap between germline ends came to 10 bases. This CDR3 spans 14 amino acids. The CDR3 nucleotides are TGCGCCAGCAGCTCTTTGACATGGAACACTGAAGCTTTCTTT. It translates to CASSSLTWNTEAFF. Supplemented by reference TRBV5-1 and TRBJ1-1, the full variable domain reads KAGVTQTPRYLIKTRGQQVTLSCSPISGHRSVSWYQQTPGQGLQFLFEYFSETQRNKGNFPGRFSGRQFSNSRSEMNVSTLELGDSALYLCASSSLTWNTEAFFGQGTRLTVV.

V and J are TRBV3-1 and TRBJ2-7; TRBD2 matches at 14 bases. The CDR3 consists of 16 residues. In germline, CDR1 is LGHDT, CDR2 YNNKEL (reference sequence). V was clipped by 1 base and J by 4 bases; unmatched bases: 3. The CDR3 spells CASSQGGLAGVYEQYF. The CDR3 coding sequence is TGTGCCAGCAGCCAAGGGGGACTAGCGGGAGTTTACGAGCAGTACTTC.

This clonotype was counted many times. The J gene is TRBJ1-2, the V gene TRBV28; TRBD1 aligns across 11 bases. The CDR3 contains 21 residues. The germline gives CDR1 MDHEN, CDR2 SYDVKM. V shed 1 base, J shed 4 bases, and the junction held 20 bases outside the gene matches. The CDR3 is CASSLSTPGTGGDLRFYGYTF. CDR3 nucleotides: TGTGCCAGCAGTTTATCCACCCCCGGGACAGGGGGGGATTTGCGGTTCTATGGCTACACCTTC.

This clonotype was observed a handful of times. The chain combines TRBV28 with TRBJ1-5; tentative D call: TRBD1 (5 bases). Per the germline V gene, CDR1 is MDHEN and CDR2 is SYDVKM. Trimming took 4 bases from V and 5 from J, leaving 15 bases between them. This CDR3 region has 15 residues. DNA for the CDR3: TGTGCCAGCAGTTATGGGGCCTACGGGTATCAGCCCCAGCATTTT. Its protein is CASSYGAYGYQPQHF.

For this clonotype: This sequence may be a read error, since a much larger clone differs from it by one base. The rearrangement uses TRBV5-1 and TRBJ2-3; 7 nucleotides align to TRBD1. From germline, CDR1 is SGHRS and CDR2 YFSETQ. The length of the CDR3 is 15 residues. J was trimmed by 0 bases and V by 4 bases; bases with no gene match: 5. This CDR3 reads CASSQMDRSTDTQYF. CDR3 nucleotide sequence: TGCGCCAGCAGCCAAATGGACAGGAGCACAGATACGCAGTATTTT.

This clonotype has ten or more counts. The chain links TRBV3-1 to TRBJ1-3; no firm D call. Germline lookup yields CDR1 LGHDT and CDR2 YNNKEL (reference sequence). V lost 2 bases to trimming and J lost 0 bases, with 8 bases between them. The CDR3 is 15 residues long. The chain's CDR3 is CASSQYRDSGNTIYF. The CDR3 coding sequence is TGTGCCAGCAGCCAATACCGGGACTCTGGAAACACCATATATTTT.

This clonotype came up a few times. V is TRBV27 and J is TRBJ2-7; maybe TRBD1 (5 bases). The CDR3 contains 15 residues. V dropped 4 bases and J dropped 7 bases, with 20 bases sitting between them. CDR1 is MNHEY and CDR2 is SMNVEV in the germline V gene (reference sequence). The DNA of the CDR3 is TGTGCCAGCAGTTCGACCGGACAACGTTCGGCAGAGCAGTACTTC. This encodes CASSSTGQRSAEQYF.

Here the CDR3 reads CASSLVEAGVPEQYF. CDR3 DNA: TGTGCCAGCAGCTTAGTAGAAGCGGGAGTCCCCGAGCAGTACTTC. This rearrangement joins TRBV11-2 to TRBJ2-7, with TRBD2 matching 8 bases. The junction had 8 bases not matched to a gene; V was cut back by 1 base and J by 6 bases. The CDR3 extends over 15 amino acids. Germline CDR1 SGHAT, CDR2 FQNNGV.

This clonotype was detected ten times or more. This sequence joins TRBV30 and TRBJ2-5; D ambiguous. V lost 0 bases and J lost 4, with 6 bases in between. CDR1 GTSNPN and CDR2 SVGIG come from the germline V gene (reference sequence). The CDR3 is made up of 12 amino acids. CDR3: CAWSVLAETQYF. In DNA, the CDR3 is TGTGCCTGGAGTGTCCTGGCAGAGACCCAGTACTTC.

This clonotype was seen repeatedly, ten times or more. The gene calls are TRBV12-3 or TRBV12-4 and TRBJ1-2, with D perhaps matching TRBD1 (6 bases). The V and J ends lost 2 bases and 6 bases respectively, with 13 bases between them. The CDR3 contains 14 residues. The CDR3 spells CASSLFRGTHGYTF. CDR3 DNA: TGTGCCAGCAGTTTATTCAGGGGTACTCATGGCTACACCTTC.

The chain uses TRBV7-9 and TRBJ1-6; D is possibly TRBD1 (5 bases). The CDR3 runs to 16 residues. Trimming stripped 5 bases from V and 8 bases from J, with 19 bases between. CDR1 is SEHNR and CDR2 is FQNEAQ in the germline V gene (reference sequence). CDR3 amino acids: CASSPPGPGGDSPLHF. The CDR3 bases are TGTGCCAGCAGCCCTCCAGGACCGGGGGGAGATTCACCCCTCCACTTT.

This clonotype was picked up many times. This chain uses TRBV6-1 with TRBJ2-5; tentatively, D is TRBD1 (5 bases). The V end lost 1 base, the J end lost 0 bases, and 12 bases lay between the germline ends. Per germline, CDR1 MNHNS and CDR2 SASEGT. CDR3 size: 16 residues. The chain's CDR3 is CASSEDTGRYQETQYF. CDR3 DNA sequence: TGTGCCAGCAGTGAAGATACAGGCCGATACCAAGAGACCCAGTACTTC.

This clonotype was found many times. V usage is TRBV30 and J usage is TRBJ2-7; 8 bases are a match to TRBD1. The length of the CDR3 is 13 residues. Trimming at V came to 2 bases and at J to 3 bases, leaving 3 bases not matched to a gene. Germline V gene lookup returns CDR1 GTSNPN and CDR2 SVGIG (reference sequence). The CDR3 bases are TGTGCCTGGAGTCGCGGACAGGGCTACGAGCAGTACTTC. It specifies CAWSRGQGYEQYF.

There are a few counts of this clonotype. CDR3 DNA: TGCAGTGCTAGAGATAGAGCCAGGGGGCGTCTCACCGGGGAGCTGTTTTTT. Protein sequence: CSARDRARGRLTGELFF. The V and J genes are TRBV20-1 and TRBJ2-2, with TRBD1 matching 8 bases. V dropped 0 bases and J dropped 4; count of bases not matched to a gene: 10. The CDR3 runs to 17 residues. From germline, CDR1 is DFQATT and CDR2 SNEGSKA (reference sequence).

In its sample, this clonotype was seen many times. The CDR3 protein is CATSPQGPTDEKLFF. For the CDR3, the DNA is TGTGCCACCAGCCCCCAAGGGCCTACCGATGAAAAACTGTTTTTT. The chain uses TRBV15 and TRBJ1-4, with no clear D. The CDR3 length is 15 residues. The V gene lost 5 bases and the J gene lost 6 bases, with 16 bases spanning the gap. Germline values: CDR1 LNHNV, CDR2 YYDKDF (reference sequence).

In regard to this clonotype: This may come from a read error, since a much larger clone is one base off. The gene calls are TRBV12-3 or TRBV12-4 and TRBJ2-7; no clear D. The length of the CDR3 is 14 residues. CDR3 region: CASSLSTASCEQYF. DNA of the CDR3: TGTGCCAGCAGTTTATCAACGGCCTCCTGCGAGCAGTACTTC.

Worth noting for this clonotype: A much more abundant neighbour one base away suggests this may be a read error. The chain joins TRBV11-2 to TRBJ2-1; no reliable D call. Germline V gene lookup returns CDR1 SGHAT and CDR2 FQNNGV. The CDR3 runs to 13 residues. V gave up 1 base and J gave up 4 bases, with 5 bases separating them. DNA of the CDR3: TGTGCCAGCAGCTTAGCCCATTACAATGAGCAGTTCTTC. Residues: CASSLAHYNEQFF.

This sequence joins TRBV6-2 or TRBV6-3 and TRBJ1-4; D is possibly TRBD1 (6 bases). In germline, CDR1 is MNHEY, CDR2 SVGEGT. The CDR3 has 17 residues. V was trimmed by 2 bases and J by 2 bases, leaving 15 bases between them. For the CDR3, the DNA is TGTGCCAGCAGTTACGGATTCCCAGGGGTGACTAATGAAAAACTGTTTTTT. Amino acids: CASSYGFPGVTNEKLFF.

This clonotype was seen a few times. The CDR3 bases are TGTGCCAGCAGCTTTAGCGGGAGCGTGACCGGGGAGCTGTTTTTT. Residues: CASSFSGSVTGELFF. The V call is TRBV7-2, the J call TRBJ2-2; 9 nucleotides match TRBD2. The CDR3 runs 15 residues. The V gene's germline CDR1 is SGHTA and CDR2 FQGNSA. The V gene end was trimmed by 3 bases and the J gene end by 5 bases; junction bases not matched to a gene: 4. Using reference TRBV7-2 and TRBJ2-2 for the parts outside the CDR3, the full variable domain is GAGVSQSPSNKVTEKGKDVELRCDPISGHTALYWYRQSLGQGLEFLIYFQGNSAPDKSGLPSDRFSAERTGGSVSTLTIQRTQQEDSAVYLCASSFSGSVTGELFFGEGSRLTVL.

The chain is built from TRBV19 and TRBJ1-5; D not certain. CDR1 LNHDA and CDR2 SQIVND come from the germline V gene (reference sequence). The germline V and J ends were trimmed by 2 bases and 1 base, with 9 bases remaining between them. The CDR3 is 15 amino acids. This CDR3 reads CASSINPWSNQPQHF. The CDR3 DNA is TGTGCCAGTAGTATAAACCCGTGGAGCAATCAGCCCCAGCATTTT.

This clonotype was seen repeatedly, ten times or more. V usage is TRBV12-3 or TRBV12-4 and J usage is TRBJ2-1; 7 bases line up with TRBD1. Trimming removed 6 bases from V and 5 bases from J; junction bases left unmatched: 10. The CDR3 runs 15 residues. The CDR3 here is CASSPTGQADNEQFF. Written as DNA, the CDR3 is TGTGCCAGCAGCCCAACAGGACAGGCGGACAATGAGCAGTTCTTC.

The CDR3 loop is CSARSPQGNQPQHF. In DNA, the CDR3 is TGCAGTGCTAGATCCCCCCAGGGGAATCAGCCCCAGCATTTT. The rearrangement links TRBV20-1 to TRBJ1-5; D may be TRBD1 (6 bases). This CDR3 has 14 amino acids. V dropped 2 bases and J dropped 4 bases, with 12 bases sitting between them. Germline loops: CDR1 DFQATT, CDR2 SNEGSKA (reference sequence).

The J gene is TRBJ2-2, the V gene TRBV6-2 or TRBV6-3; 8 bases map to TRBD1. The CDR3 contains 14 residues. The germline V gene encodes CDR1 MNHEY and CDR2 SVGEGT. The V and J ends lost 6 bases and 4 bases, in that order; junction bases with no gene match: 4. DNA of the CDR3: TGTGCCAGCAGAATAACAGGGGGCACCGGGGAGCTGTTTTTT. It encodes CASRITGGTGELFF.

The gene calls are TRBV30 and TRBJ1-3; D remains unclear. Germline CDR1 and CDR2: GTSNPN and SVGIG (reference sequence). The CDR3 sequence is 13 residues long. V was cut by 3 bases and J by 0 bases, with 6 bases left in between. The CDR3 reads CAWRRHSGNTIYF. As DNA, the CDR3 is TGTGCCTGGAGACGACACTCTGGAAACACCATATATTTT.

V gene TRBV20-1 combines with J gene TRBJ1-6; possibly TRBD1 for D (6 bases). Germline loops: CDR1 DFQATT, CDR2 SNEGSKA (reference sequence). The ends were cut back, 1 base at V and 10 bases at J, with 17 bases in the middle. The CDR3 loop spans 15 amino acids. The CDR3 DNA follows: TGCAGTGCTAGAGTCCGGGGAGGGGGGAGGTCACCCCTCCACTTT. It encodes CSARVRGGGRSPLHF.